This TCR beta chain was profiled in a study of blood T cell repertoires in COVID-19. Study in general: The United States, Italy and Spain were the sources of the acute and convalescent COVID-19 samples. T cells, B-cell-depleted T cells, or PBMCs provided the cDNA or gDNA that served as material.

As processed by the authors: For nucleated cells, counts were estimated from reference gene primer amplification. The repertoire was sequenced with immunoSEQ multiplex PCR; TCRdb's copy has only in-frame clones and lacks some. V, J and clone size are taken as reported in that table, and D and trimming were inferred from the DNA itself. This sample has about 51,000 clones, with around 93% found just once. V was pared by 0 bases and J by 3 bases, with 3 bases between. CDR3 length equals 12 residues. The germline gives CDR1 SGHRS, CDR2 YFSETQ. The sequence came from a man over 45 with acute or convalescent COVID-19. Sequencing was done on a sample of peripheral blood. The chain employs TRBV5-1 and TRBJ1-1; no reliable D call. CDR3 protein: CASSLVDTEAFF. DNA of the CDR3: TGCGCCAGCAGCTTGGTCGACACTGAAGCTTTCTTT.